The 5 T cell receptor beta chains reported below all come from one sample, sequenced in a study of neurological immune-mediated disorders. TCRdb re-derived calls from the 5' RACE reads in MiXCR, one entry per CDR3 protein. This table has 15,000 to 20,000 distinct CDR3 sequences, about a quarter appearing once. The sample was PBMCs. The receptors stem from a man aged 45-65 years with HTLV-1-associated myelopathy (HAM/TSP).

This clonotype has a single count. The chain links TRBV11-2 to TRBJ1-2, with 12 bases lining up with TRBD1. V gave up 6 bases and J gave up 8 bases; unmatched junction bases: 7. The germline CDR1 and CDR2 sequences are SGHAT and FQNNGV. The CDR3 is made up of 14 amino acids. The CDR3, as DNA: TGTGCCAGCAGGCGGGACAGGGGGCCGGGGGGCTACACCTTC. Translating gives CASRRDRGPGGYTF.

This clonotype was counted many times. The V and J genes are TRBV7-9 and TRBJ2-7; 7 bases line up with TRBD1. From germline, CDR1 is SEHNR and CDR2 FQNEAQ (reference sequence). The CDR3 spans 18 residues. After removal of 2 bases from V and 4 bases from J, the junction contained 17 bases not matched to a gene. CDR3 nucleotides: TGTGCCAGCAGCTTATCGACACCAAGCCGACAGGGTGGATACGAGCAGTACTTC. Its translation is CASSLSTPSRQGGYEQYF.

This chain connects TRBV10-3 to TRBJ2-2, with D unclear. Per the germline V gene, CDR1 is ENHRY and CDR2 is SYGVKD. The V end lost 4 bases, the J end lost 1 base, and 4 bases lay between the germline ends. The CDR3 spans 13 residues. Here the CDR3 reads CAISAENTGELFF. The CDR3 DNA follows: TGTGCCATCAGTGCGGAGAACACCGGGGAGCTGTTTTTT.

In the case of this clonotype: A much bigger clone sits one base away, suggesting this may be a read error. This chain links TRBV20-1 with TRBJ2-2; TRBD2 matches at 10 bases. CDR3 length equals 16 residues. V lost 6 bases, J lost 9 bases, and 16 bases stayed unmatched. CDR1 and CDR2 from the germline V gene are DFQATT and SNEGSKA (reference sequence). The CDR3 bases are TGCAGTGCCCAACACCGTGGAGCGGGGGGGCTAAGGGAGCTGTTTTTT. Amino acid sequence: CSAQHRGAGGLRELFF.

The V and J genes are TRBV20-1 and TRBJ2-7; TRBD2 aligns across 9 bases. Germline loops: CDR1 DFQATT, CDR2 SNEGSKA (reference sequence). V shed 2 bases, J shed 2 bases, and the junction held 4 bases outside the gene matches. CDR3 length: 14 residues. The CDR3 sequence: CSARRTSATYEQYF. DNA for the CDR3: TGCAGTGCTAGACGGACTAGCGCAACCTACGAGCAGTACTTC.